This TCR beta chain was recovered during a study of identical twins. TCRdb passed the 5' RACE reads through MiXCR, listing each CDR3 protein once. This table has about 690,000 distinct CDR3 sequences, 21% appearing once. V was pared by 2 bases and J by 5 bases, with 9 bases between. The CDR3 has 13 amino acids. Germline values: CDR1 MNHEY, CDR2 SMNVEV (reference sequence). With no exceptions, donors were healthy Caucasians. This clonotype has only a few counts. The same sample was also used in a study of T cells expressing NK-cell markers. This second study says: Within the sequenced cohort of eight donors, seven exhibited HCMV seropositivity and one was seronegative. Several donors showed these clonotypes also leading the CD3+CD56-NKG2C+ fraction.

Sequencing was carried out using PBMCs. This sequence was found in a woman aged 18-35 years in good health. V usage is TRBV27 and J usage is TRBJ1-1; D not certain. The CDR3 protein is CASSLAAGTEAFF. For the CDR3, the DNA is TGTGCCAGCAGTTTAGCAGCAGGTACTGAAGCTTTCTTT.